Shown below are 15 T cell receptor beta chains from a single sample sequenced in a study of regulatory T cells in long-lasting Graves disease (dated by TCRdb to the early 2020s). According to the study, the label for this sample's time point signals: newly diagnosed GD, antithyroid drugs for less than 3 months. RNA was extracted from PBMCs in TRIzol for both TCR sequencing and RNA sequencing. Preparation of the library involved multiplex PCR. Sequencing used an Illumina HiSeq 4000. TCR beta libraries were built with iRepertoire HTBI primers and Arm-PCR amplification of CDR3 regions. The raw public data were reprocessed by TCRdb itself: fastp quality trimming at Q25, MiXCR clonotype calling, in-frame beta chains only. All rows with the same CDR3 protein become a single entry with the most common DNA and genes. Here the sample has 350,000 to 550,000 distinct CDR3 sequences; around 15% occur a single time. The top ten hold roughly 15% of the sample.

These data were also reused for a study on T cells in Graves' hyperthyroidism and ophthalmopathy.

Source: peripheral blood mononuclear cells (PBMCs), taken at new diagnosis, from a patient treated with antithyroid drugs. These TCRs come from a woman aged 50 to 60 with Graves disease. Donor details come from another sample of the same person, matched by shared clones.

This chain links TRBV27 with TRBJ2-5, with D hard to call. Looked up from germline, CDR1 is MNHEY and CDR2 is SMNVEV (reference sequence). The CDR3 covers 14 residues. Trimming took 6 bases from V and 4 from J, leaving 15 bases between them. CDR3 nucleotide sequence: TGTGCCAGCAGACCGAGCGCAGTACTAGAGACCCAGTACTTC. This encodes CASRPSAVLETQYF.

This rearrangement joins TRBV6-1 to TRBJ2-1; 10 bases are shared with TRBD1. The CDR3 covers 16 residues. Per germline, CDR1 MNHNS and CDR2 SASEGT. Losses at the gene ends were 4 bases for V and 2 bases for J; bases not matched to a gene: 5. The CDR3 bases are TGTGCCAGCAGTGTTCCCGGGACAGGGGCCTACAATGAGCAGTTCTTC. Translation: CASSVPGTGAYNEQFF.

This chain links TRBV9 with TRBJ2-3; TRBD2 matches at 9 bases. Looked up from germline, CDR1 is SGDLS and CDR2 is YYNGEE. CDR3 length: 16 amino acids. V lost 2 bases to trimming and J lost 5 bases; unmatched junction nucleotides: 9. Here the CDR3 DNA reads TGTGCCAGCAGCGTCTCCATAGCGGGAGCGGGAGATACGCAGTATTTT. Translated, it gives CASSVSIAGAGDTQYF.

This clonotype was counted many times. V gene TRBV12-3 or TRBV12-4 combines with J gene TRBJ2-2, with D unresolved. CDR3 length equals 16 residues. Trimming cost V 3 bases and J 1 base, with 12 bases left between them. CDR3 DNA sequence: TGTGCCAGCAGTTTTGGATCTTCCTGGAACACCGGGGAGCTGTTTTTT. Translation: CASSFGSSWNTGELFF.

This clonotype has ten or more counts. The chain employs TRBV5-6 and TRBJ1-2; 9 positions agree with TRBD1. In germline, CDR1 is SGHDT, CDR2 YYEEEE. The CDR3 covers 14 residues. The ends lost 4 bases at V and 5 bases at J; junction bases unmatched: 6. This CDR3 reads CASSHGTGTYGYTF. The DNA for the CDR3 is TGTGCCAGCAGCCACGGGACAGGGACGTATGGCTACACCTTC.

This clonotype was observed many times. The chain has TRBV28 and TRBJ2-6; D call uncertain. The germline CDR1 and CDR2 sequences are MDHEN and SYDVKM. The CDR3 length is 17 residues. V was trimmed by 6 bases and J by 0 bases, leaving 15 bases between them. The chain's CDR3 is CASSPPGTTSGANVLTF. The CDR3 DNA reads TGTGCCAGCAGCCCCCCGGGTACAACCTCTGGGGCCAACGTCCTGACTTTC.

This clonotype was counted many times. The CDR3 DNA follows: TGCAGTGCTAGCCCCCCTATGGAGAGGGTAGGTTACGAGCAGTACTTC. Its translation: CSASPPMERVGYEQYF. V gene TRBV20-1 combines with J gene TRBJ2-7; a possible D gene is TRBD2 (5 bases). V gave up 3 bases and J gave up 4 bases, with 22 bases separating them. CDR3 length equals 16 residues. Germline-derived CDR1 and CDR2 are DFQATT and SNEGSKA (reference sequence).

This clonotype came up many times. This chain connects TRBV10-3 to TRBJ2-3, with D perhaps being TRBD1 or TRBD2 (6 bases each). Per the germline V gene, CDR1 is ENHRY and CDR2 is SYGVKD. This CDR3 contains 16 residues. V lost 4 bases and J lost 4, with 18 bases in between. CDR3 sequence reads: CAISVLERGGPDTQYF. The CDR3 DNA reads TGTGCCATCAGTGTTCTTGAGAGAGGGGGGCCAGATACGCAGTATTTT.

This chain connects TRBV6-5 to TRBJ1-1; 7 bases align to TRBD1. V lost 4 bases and J lost 7; bases outside the gene matches: 9. The V gene's germline CDR1 is MNHEY and CDR2 SVGAGI. This CDR3 has 14 residues. In nucleotides, the CDR3 is TGTGCCAGCAGTTGGGTCCGACAGGGAGGTGAAGCTTTCTTT. This encodes CASSWVRQGGEAFF.

There are many counts of this clonotype. V and J are TRBV12-3 or TRBV12-4 and TRBJ2-7, with 7 positions matching TRBD2. The trim removed 4 bases at V and 4 bases at J, leaving 13 bases unmatched. The CDR3 spans 16 residues. CDR3 amino acids: CASSSPGGSVTYEQYF. The CDR3 nucleotides read TGTGCCAGCAGTTCCCCGGGCGGGAGTGTTACGTACGAGCAGTACTTC.

This clonotype was detected many times. The chain uses TRBV6-1 and TRBJ2-3; D is unclear. V lost 4 bases, J lost 1 base, and 9 bases lay in between. This CDR3 region has 14 residues. The germline gives CDR1 MNHNS, CDR2 SASEGT. CDR3 DNA: TGTGCCAGCAGTGGCGCTCCCGGCACAGATACGCAGTATTTT. This codes for CASSGAPGTDTQYF.

CDR3 protein: CASSLGQGWEQYF. The CDR3 DNA follows: TGTGCCAGCAGCTTGGGACAGGGGTGGGAGCAGTACTTC. The chain links TRBV3-1 to TRBJ2-7; TRBD1 matches at 10 bases. Germline assignment: CDR1 LGHDT and CDR2 YNNKEL (reference sequence). The trim removed 5 bases at V and 7 bases at J, leaving 5 bases unmatched. This CDR3 has 13 amino acids.

This clonotype has only a few counts. The V gene is TRBV30, the J gene TRBJ1-1; 8 nucleotides align to TRBD1. Germline CDR1 is GTSNPN and CDR2 is SVGIG (reference sequence). CDR3 length: 12 residues. V lost 8 bases and J lost 1; bases outside the gene matches: 3. The DNA for the CDR3 is TGTGCCCACGACAGGGGGAACACTGAAGCTTTCTTT. This encodes CAHDRGNTEAFF.

Note on this clonotype: Possible read error: a much larger clone is one base away. The genes are TRBV28 and TRBJ2-1; 11 bases are shared with TRBD2. The closer fit of TRBJ2-5 to the DNA end suggests the J call may be wrong. Germline lookup yields CDR1 MDHEN and CDR2 SYDVKM. The CDR3 totals 17 residues. The CDR3 region is CASSFRPVLAGGETQYF. The DNA of the CDR3 is TGTGCCAGCAGTTTCCGACCTGTGCTAGCGGGAGGAGAGACCCAGTACTTC.

In this sample, this clonotype turned up a few times. The chain is built from TRBV11-3 and TRBJ2-2, with D perhaps TRBD1 or TRBD2 (5 bases each). This CDR3 has 15 residues. V was trimmed by 5 bases and J by 7 bases, leaving 17 bases between them. Germline CDR1 is SGHNT and CDR2 is YENEEA. CDR3 sequence (DNA): TGTGCCAGCAGCATCGGGGCTTCCGGTTACGGGGAGCTGTTTTTT. This sequence encodes CASSIGASGYGELFF.